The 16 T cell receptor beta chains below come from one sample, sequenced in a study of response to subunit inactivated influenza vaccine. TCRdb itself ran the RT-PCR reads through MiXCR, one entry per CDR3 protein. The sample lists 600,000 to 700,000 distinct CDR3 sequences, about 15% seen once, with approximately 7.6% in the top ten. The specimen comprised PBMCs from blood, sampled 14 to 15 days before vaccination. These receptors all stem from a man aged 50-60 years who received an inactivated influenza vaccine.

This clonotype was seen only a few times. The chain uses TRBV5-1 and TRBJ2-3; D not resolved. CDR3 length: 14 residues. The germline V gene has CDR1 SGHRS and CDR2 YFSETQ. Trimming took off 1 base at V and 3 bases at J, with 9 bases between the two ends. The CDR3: CASSLKTRTDTQYF. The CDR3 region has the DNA TGCGCCAGCAGCTTGAAGACGAGGACAGATACGCAGTATTTT.

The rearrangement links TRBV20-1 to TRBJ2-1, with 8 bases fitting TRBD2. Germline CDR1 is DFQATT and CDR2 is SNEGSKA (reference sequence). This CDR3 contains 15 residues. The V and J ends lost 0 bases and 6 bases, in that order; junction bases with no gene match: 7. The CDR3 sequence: CSARDLGTSVNEQFF. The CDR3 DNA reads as TGCAGTGCTAGAGATTTGGGGACTAGTGTCAATGAGCAGTTCTTC.

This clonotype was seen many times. CDR3: CASSQERLGTNRGEQYF. In DNA, the CDR3 is TGTGCCAGCAGCCAAGAGCGTTTAGGGACGAACAGGGGAGAGCAGTACTTC. This chain links TRBV3-1 with TRBJ2-7, with 7 bases lining up with TRBD1. Per the germline V gene, CDR1 is LGHDT and CDR2 is YNNKEL (reference sequence). After removal of 0 bases from V and 7 bases from J, the junction contained 15 bases not matched to a gene. This CDR3 has 17 residues.

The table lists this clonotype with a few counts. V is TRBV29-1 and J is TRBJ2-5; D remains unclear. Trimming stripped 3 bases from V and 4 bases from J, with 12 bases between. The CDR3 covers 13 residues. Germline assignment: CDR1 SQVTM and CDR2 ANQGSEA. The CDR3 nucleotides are TGCAGCGTTGAGAAGGGTCCGGCAGAGACCCAGTACTTC. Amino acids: CSVEKGPAETQYF.

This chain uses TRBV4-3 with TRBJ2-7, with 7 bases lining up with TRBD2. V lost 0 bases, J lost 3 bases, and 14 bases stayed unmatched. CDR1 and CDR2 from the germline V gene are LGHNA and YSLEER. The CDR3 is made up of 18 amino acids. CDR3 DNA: TGCGCCAGCAGCCAAGAGTGGGTCGGGGGGAGGGCCCTCTACGAGCAGTACTTC. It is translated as CASSQEWVGGRALYEQYF.

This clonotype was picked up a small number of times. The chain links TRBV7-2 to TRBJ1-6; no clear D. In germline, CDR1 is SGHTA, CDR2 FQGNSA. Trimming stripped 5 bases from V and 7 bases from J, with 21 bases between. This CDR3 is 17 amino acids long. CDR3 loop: CASSDPGGRAWNSPLHF. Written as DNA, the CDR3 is TGTGCCAGCAGCGACCCAGGCGGGAGGGCCTGGAATTCACCCCTCCACTTT. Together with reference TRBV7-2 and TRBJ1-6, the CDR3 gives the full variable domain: GAGVSQSPSNKVTEKGKDVELRCDPISGHTALYWYRQSLGQGLEFLIYFQGNSAPDKSGLPSDRFSAERTGGSVSTLTIQRTQQEDSAVYLCASSDPGGRAWNSPLHFGNGTRLTVT.

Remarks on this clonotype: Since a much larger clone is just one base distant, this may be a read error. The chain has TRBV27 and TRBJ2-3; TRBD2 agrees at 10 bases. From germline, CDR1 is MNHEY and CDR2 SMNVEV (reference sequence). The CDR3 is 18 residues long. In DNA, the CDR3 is TGTGCCAGCGCCTACAGGCAAGAGGCTAGCGGGAGCACAGATACGCGGTATTTT. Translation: CASAYRQEASGSTDTRYF.

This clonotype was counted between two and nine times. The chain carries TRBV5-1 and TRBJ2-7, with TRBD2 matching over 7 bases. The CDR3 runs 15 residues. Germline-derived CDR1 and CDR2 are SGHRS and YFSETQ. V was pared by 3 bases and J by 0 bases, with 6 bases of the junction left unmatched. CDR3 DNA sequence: TGCGCCAGCAGCTCGTCTGGCGGGGGCTCCTACGAGCAGTACTTC. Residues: CASSSSGGGSYEQYF.

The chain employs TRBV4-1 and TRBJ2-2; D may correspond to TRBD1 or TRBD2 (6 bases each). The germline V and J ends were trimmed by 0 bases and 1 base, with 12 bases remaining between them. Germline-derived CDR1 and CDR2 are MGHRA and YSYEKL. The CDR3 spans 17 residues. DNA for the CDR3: TGCGCCAGCAGCCAAGAGGGGGGCAGGGGGAACACCGGGGAGCTGTTTTTT. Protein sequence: CASSQEGGRGNTGELFF.

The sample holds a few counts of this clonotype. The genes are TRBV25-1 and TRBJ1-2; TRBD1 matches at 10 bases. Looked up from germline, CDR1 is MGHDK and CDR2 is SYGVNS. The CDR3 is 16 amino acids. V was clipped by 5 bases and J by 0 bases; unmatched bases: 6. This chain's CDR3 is CASSPRDRGANYGYTF. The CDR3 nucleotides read TGTGCCAGCAGTCCCCGGGACAGGGGAGCTAACTATGGCTACACCTTC.

In DNA form, the CDR3 reads TGTGCCAGCAGTGGTCCGGGCCCCGGAGTCGCCGAGCAGTACTTC. Protein: CASSGPGPGVAEQYF. The V call is TRBV28, the J call TRBJ2-7; D not resolved. The CDR3 consists of 15 residues. Trimming took 5 bases from V and 6 from J, leaving 20 bases between them. CDR1 is MDHEN, CDR2 SYDVKM, per germline.

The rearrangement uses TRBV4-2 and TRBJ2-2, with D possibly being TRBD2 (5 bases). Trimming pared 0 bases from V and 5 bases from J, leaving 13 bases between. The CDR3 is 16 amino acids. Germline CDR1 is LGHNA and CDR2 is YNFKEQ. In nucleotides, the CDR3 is TGTGCCAGCAGCCAAGATGGCGGCAGAGGGACCGGGGAGCTGTTTTTT. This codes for CASSQDGGRGTGELFF.

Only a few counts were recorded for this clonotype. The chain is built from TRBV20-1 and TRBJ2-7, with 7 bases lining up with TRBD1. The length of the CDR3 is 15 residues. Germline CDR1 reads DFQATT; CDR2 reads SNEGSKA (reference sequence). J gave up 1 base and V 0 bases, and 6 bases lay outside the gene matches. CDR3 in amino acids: CSARDRDRASYEQYF. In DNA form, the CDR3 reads TGCAGTGCTAGAGATCGAGACAGGGCATCCTACGAGCAGTACTTC.

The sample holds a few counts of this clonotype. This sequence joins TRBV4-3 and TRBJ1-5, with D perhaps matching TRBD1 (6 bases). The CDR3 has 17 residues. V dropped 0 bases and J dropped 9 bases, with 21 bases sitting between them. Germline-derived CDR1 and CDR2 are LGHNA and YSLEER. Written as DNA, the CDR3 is TGCGCCAGCAGCCAAGACCGGACAGTTAGCCCACTATCGCCCCAGCATTTT. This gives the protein CASSQDRTVSPLSPQHF.

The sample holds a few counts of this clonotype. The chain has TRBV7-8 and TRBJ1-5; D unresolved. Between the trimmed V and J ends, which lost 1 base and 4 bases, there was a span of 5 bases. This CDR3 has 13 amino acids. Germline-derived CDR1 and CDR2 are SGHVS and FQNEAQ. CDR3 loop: CASSLVQNQPQHF. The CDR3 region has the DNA TGTGCCAGCAGCTTAGTTCAAAATCAGCCCCAGCATTTT.

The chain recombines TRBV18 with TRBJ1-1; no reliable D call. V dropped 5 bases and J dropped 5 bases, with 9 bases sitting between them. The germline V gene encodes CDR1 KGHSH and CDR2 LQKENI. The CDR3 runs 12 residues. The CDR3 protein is CASSTDITEAFF. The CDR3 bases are TGTGCCAGCTCAACCGACATAACTGAAGCTTTCTTT. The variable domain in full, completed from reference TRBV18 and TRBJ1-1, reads NAGVMQNPRHLVRRRGQEARLRCSPMKGHSHVYWYRQLPEEGLKFMVYLQKENIIDESGMPKERFSAEFPKEGPSILRIQQVVRGDSAAYFCASSTDITEAFFGQGTRLTVV.